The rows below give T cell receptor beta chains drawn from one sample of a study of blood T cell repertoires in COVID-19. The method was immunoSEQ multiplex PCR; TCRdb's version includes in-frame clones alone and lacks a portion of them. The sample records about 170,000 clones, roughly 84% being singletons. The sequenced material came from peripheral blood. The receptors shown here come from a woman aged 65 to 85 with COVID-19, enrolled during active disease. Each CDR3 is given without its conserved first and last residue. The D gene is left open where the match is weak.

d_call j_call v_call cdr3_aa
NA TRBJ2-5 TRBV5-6 ASSVRSTGLRETQY
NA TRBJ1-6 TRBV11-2 ASSLFSSPLH
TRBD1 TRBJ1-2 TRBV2 AVPGQHNYGYT
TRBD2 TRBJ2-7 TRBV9 ASSPRTSGSYEQY
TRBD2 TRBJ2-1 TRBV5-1 ASSWKSGSSYNEQF
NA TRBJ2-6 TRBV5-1 ASSGGTAGANVLT
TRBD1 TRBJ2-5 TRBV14 ASSLGWTGGETQY
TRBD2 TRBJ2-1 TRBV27 ASRPIRGRDEQF
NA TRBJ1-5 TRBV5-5 ASSFDSRSQH
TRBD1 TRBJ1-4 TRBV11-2 ASSLGPGVQGEKLF
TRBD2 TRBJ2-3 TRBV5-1 ASSLWTSATDTQY
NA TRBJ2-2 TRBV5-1 ASNQAGANTGELF
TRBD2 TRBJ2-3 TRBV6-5 ASSYLAGPQPDTQY
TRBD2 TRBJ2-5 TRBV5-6 ASSQRGGLQETQY
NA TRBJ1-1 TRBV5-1 ASSFEGGNTEAF
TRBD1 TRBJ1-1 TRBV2 ASSEEVAGGGNTEAF
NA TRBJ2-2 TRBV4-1 ASSQETGFVGELF
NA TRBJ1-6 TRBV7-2 ASRPGARGSPLH
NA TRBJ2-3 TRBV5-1 ASSLRLRTDTQY
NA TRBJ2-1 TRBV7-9 ASSPRYNEQF
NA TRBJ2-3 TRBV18 ASSPPSGGLTDTQY
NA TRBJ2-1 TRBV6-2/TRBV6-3 ASSYPDRGSYNEQF
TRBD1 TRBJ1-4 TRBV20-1 SADRGKLF
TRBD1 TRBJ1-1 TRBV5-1 ASSFTGVDEAF
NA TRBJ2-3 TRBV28 ASSPSTVGTDTQY
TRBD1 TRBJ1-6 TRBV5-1 ASSANTGGTSPLH
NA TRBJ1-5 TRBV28 ARFFGGSNQPQH
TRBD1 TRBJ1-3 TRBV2 ASKGTGGSGNTIY
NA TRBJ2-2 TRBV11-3 ASSSTGSRDTGELF
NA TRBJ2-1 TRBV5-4 ASSLSLNNEQF
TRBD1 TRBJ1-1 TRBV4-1 ASSERQGTNTEAF
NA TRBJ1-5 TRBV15 ATSRDFGGEGQPQH
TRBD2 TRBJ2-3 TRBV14 ASSHAGGHTDTQY
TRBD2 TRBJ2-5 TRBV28 ASGWPGLGETQY
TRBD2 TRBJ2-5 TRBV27 ASSPGYRLAGGRETQY
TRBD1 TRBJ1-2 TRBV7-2 ASSQDRGNYGYT
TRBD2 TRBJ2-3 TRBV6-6 ASSPTGSGSLPRNTDTQY
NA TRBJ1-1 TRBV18 ASSPPGRLAVGNTEAF
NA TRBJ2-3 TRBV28 ATMTTGTPNTDTQY
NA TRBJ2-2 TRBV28 ASREFANTGELF